Shown below are 2 T cell receptor beta chains from a single sample sequenced in a study of shared clonotypes between healthy human individuals. Some clones are missing from TCRdb's copy, which holds only in-frame ones; the method was immunoSEQ multiplex PCR. The data hold some 2,000,000 clones, with 90% to 97% observed a single time. The sample taken for sequencing was naive CD4+ T cells sorted from blood. Subset described: CD45RA+ positively selected. Receptor source: a man between 18 and 29 years old in good health.

The V and J genes are TRBV2 and TRBJ2-3; D is unclear. This CDR3 is built from 12 residues. The ends were cut back, 4 bases at V and 8 bases at J, with 10 bases in the middle. Germline values: CDR1 SNHLY, CDR2 FYNNEI. As DNA, the CDR3 is TGTGCCAGCAGTGCTGGGTCAGGTACGCAGTATTTT. Translation gives CASSAGSGTQYF. The full variable domain, completed using reference TRBV2 and TRBJ2-3, is EPEVTQTPSHQVTQMGQEVILRCVPISNHLYFYWYRQILGQKVEFLVSFYNNEISEKSEIFDDQFSVERPDGSNFTLKIRSTKLEDSAMYFCASSAGSGTQYFGPGTRLTVL.

A few counts support this clone. The V call is TRBV10-1, the J call TRBJ2-2; D gene unclear. Trimming took off 5 bases at V and 0 bases at J, with 7 bases between the two ends. The germline V gene has CDR1 WNHNN and CDR2 SYGVQD (reference sequence). This CDR3 has 14 amino acids. The CDR3 DNA follows: TGCGCCAGCAGTAGCAGGCCGAACACCGGGGAGCTGTTTTTT. Its protein product is CASSSRPNTGELFF.